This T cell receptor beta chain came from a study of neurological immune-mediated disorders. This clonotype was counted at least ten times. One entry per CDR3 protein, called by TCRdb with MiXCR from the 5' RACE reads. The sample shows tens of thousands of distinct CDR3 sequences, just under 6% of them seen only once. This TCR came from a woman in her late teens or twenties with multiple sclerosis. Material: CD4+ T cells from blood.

The CDR3 nucleotides are TGCAGTGCTATCCCCCAAGAGACCCAGTACTTC. Translating it yields CSAIPQETQYF. This chain uses TRBV20-1 with TRBJ2-5; D not certain. Germline V gene lookup returns CDR1 DFQATT and CDR2 SNEGSKA (reference sequence). The CDR3 consists of 11 residues. The V and J ends lost 4 bases and 1 base respectively, with 4 bases between them.